Listed here are 23 T cell receptor beta chains from one sample, sequenced in a study of T cells in Graves' hyperthyroidism and ophthalmopathy. TCR beta CDR3 region amplification was performed from RNA transcripts. HTBI primers were employed in a first-round RT-PCR of the TCR CDR3. TCRdb called the multiplex PCR reads again in MiXCR, with one record for every CDR3 protein. The table has about 200,000 distinct CDR3 sequences, around 17% seen once. The sequenced sample consisted of blood. The source is a man aged 35 to 55 with Graves' hyperthyroidism.

This clonotype was recorded many times. The chain links TRBV20-1 to TRBJ2-7; TRBD2 aligns across 10 bases. V lost 3 bases to trimming and J lost 2 bases; unmatched junction nucleotides: 7. The CDR3 contains 15 residues. Germline CDR1 and CDR2: DFQATT and SNEGSKA (reference sequence). Written as DNA, the CDR3 is TGCAGTGCTAGTGCGCCTAGCGGGGGCGCCTACGAGCAGTACTTC. It specifies CSASAPSGGAYEQYF.

The rearrangement uses TRBV9 and TRBJ2-1; no clear D gene. The CDR3 consists of 15 residues. The V end lost 4 bases, the J end lost 0 bases, and 11 bases lay between the germline ends. The germline V gene encodes CDR1 SGDLS and CDR2 YYNGEE. The CDR3: CASSPTSSSYNEQFF. The CDR3 DNA is TGTGCCAGCAGCCCAACCTCAAGCTCCTACAATGAGCAGTTCTTC.

The V and J genes are TRBV6-4 and TRBJ1-4; D not certain. V was cut by 0 bases and J by 0 bases, with 5 bases left in between. Germline-derived CDR1 and CDR2 are MRHNA and SNTAGT. The CDR3 length is 15 residues. The DNA for the CDR3 is TGTGCCAGCAGTGACTCAAGGGCAACTAATGAAAAACTGTTTTTT. Amino acid sequence: CASSDSRATNEKLFF.

This clonotype was seen at least ten times. The rearrangement joins TRBV6-2 or TRBV6-3 to TRBJ1-1, with no clear D. The CDR3 extends over 15 amino acids. Germline CDR1 and CDR2: MNHEY and SVGEGT. Trimming shortened V by 6 bases and J by 1 base, and 15 bases separated the two germline ends. The CDR3 DNA is TGTGCCAGCAGGAGGACCCCCGGCACGAACACTGAAGCTTTCTTT. The encoded protein is CASRRTPGTNTEAFF.

The genes are TRBV2 and TRBJ1-1, with a tentative D call TRBD1 (5 bases). The CDR3 totals 15 residues. The V and J ends lost 7 bases and 5 bases respectively, with 20 bases between them. The germline CDR1 and CDR2 sequences are SNHLY and FYNNEI. The CDR3 DNA follows: TGTGCCAGCACCCCGGGGGGGGGTTGGTTTACTGAAGCTTTCTTT. Translating gives CASTPGGGWFTEAFF.

The J gene is TRBJ2-7, the V gene TRBV19, with 10 bases fitting TRBD1. Trimming removed 3 bases from V and 5 bases from J; junction bases left unmatched: 7. The germline V gene has CDR1 LNHDA and CDR2 SQIVND (reference sequence). This CDR3 region has 15 residues. The CDR3 bases are TGTGCCAGTAGTATTGGGACAGGGGCCGGGGACGAGCAGTACTTC. Protein product: CASSIGTGAGDEQYF.

This clonotype appeared a few times. The chain carries TRBV4-3 and TRBJ2-3; TRBD2 might be the D (7 bases). The V end lost 4 bases, the J end lost 0 bases, and 11 bases lay between the germline ends. Germline CDR1 and CDR2: LGHNA and YSLEER. The CDR3 consists of 15 residues. CDR3 nucleotides: TGCGCCAGCAGCCCGCGGGGGCGGAGCACAGATACGCAGTATTTT. Translating gives CASSPRGRSTDTQYF.

This clonotype was seen more than once but under ten times. The V and J genes are TRBV4-3 and TRBJ2-3; maybe TRBD1 (5 bases). The CDR3 contains 15 residues. CDR1 LGHNA and CDR2 YSLEER come from the germline V gene. V was trimmed by 0 bases and J by 1 base, leaving 8 bases between them. The CDR3 DNA is TGCGCCAGCAGCCAAGAGGACACAGGCACAGATACGCAGTATTTT. Its translation is CASSQEDTGTDTQYF.

The V and J genes are TRBV9 and TRBJ1-1, with 10 nucleotides matching TRBD1. Per the germline V gene, CDR1 is SGDLS and CDR2 is YYNGEE. The CDR3 spans 15 residues. V was pared by 6 bases and J by 3 bases, with 8 bases of the junction left unmatched. CDR3 in DNA: TGTGCCAGCACCAAACCCGGGACAGGGGACACTGAAGCTTTCTTT. Translating gives CASTKPGTGDTEAFF. The entire variable domain, with the rest obtained from reference TRBV9 and TRBJ1-1, is as follows: DSGVTQTPKHLITATGQRVTLRCSPRSGDLSVYWYQQSLDQGLQFLIQYYNGEERAKGNILERFSAQQFPDLHSELNLSSLELGDSALYFCASTKPGTGDTEAFFGQGTRLTVV.

This chain uses TRBV4-3 with TRBJ1-1; a possible D gene is TRBD1 (5 bases). Trimming left V 0 bases short and J 5 bases short, with 16 bases between. The CDR3 is 16 amino acids. In germline, CDR1 is LGHNA, CDR2 YSLEER. CDR3 nucleotide sequence: TGCGCCAGCAGCCAAGAAGGTGTTGGGGCGAGGACTGAAGCTTTCTTT. Translating it yields CASSQEGVGARTEAFF.

At least ten counts were recorded for this clonotype. The rearrangement links TRBV10-1 to TRBJ2-7; no clear D gene. The germline gives CDR1 WNHNN, CDR2 SYGVQD (reference sequence). This CDR3 contains 17 residues. V lost 0 bases to trimming and J lost 3 bases, with 18 bases between them. The CDR3 region has the DNA TGCGCCAGCAGTGAGTCGGGCGCGCGGTGGTTTGGCTACGAGCAGTACTTC. Amino acids: CASSESGARWFGYEQYF.

V usage is TRBV5-4 and J usage is TRBJ2-3; either TRBD1 or TRBD2 may supply D (6 bases each). The CDR3 is 18 amino acids. CDR1 is SGHNT and CDR2 is YYREEE in the germline V gene (reference sequence). V was shortened by 1 base and J by 2 bases, with 20 bases between the two germline ends. Here the CDR3 reads CASSLLWGDTLHTDTQYF. The DNA of the CDR3 is TGTGCCAGCAGCTTGTTATGGGGGGACACTTTACACACAGATACGCAGTATTTT.

Many counts were recorded for this clonotype. The V call is TRBV15, the J call TRBJ2-7, with D perhaps being TRBD1 or TRBD2 (5 bases each). V lost 0 bases to trimming and J lost 0 bases, with 15 bases between them. The CDR3 runs 17 residues. CDR1 is LNHNV and CDR2 is YYDKDF in the germline V gene (reference sequence). DNA for the CDR3: TGTGCCACCAGCAGAGATATCGGGACGGCGGGCTCCTACGAGCAGTACTTC. Protein sequence: CATSRDIGTAGSYEQYF.

This clonotype was seen once. For the CDR3, the DNA is TGCAGTGCTACCGAACAGGGAGCGAACACCGGGGAGCTGTTTTTT. Translation: CSATEQGANTGELFF. The V gene is TRBV20-1, the J gene TRBJ2-2, with D perhaps TRBD1 (6 bases). The germline CDR1 and CDR2 sequences are DFQATT and SNEGSKA (reference sequence). The CDR3 spans 15 residues. Between the trimmed V and J ends, which lost 4 bases and 0 bases, there was a span of 12 bases.

This clonotype was found many times. V usage is TRBV12-3 or TRBV12-4 and J usage is TRBJ1-5; TRBD1 is a possible D gene (5 bases). This CDR3 contains 16 residues. V dropped 6 bases and J dropped 1 base, with 16 bases sitting between them. The CDR3 region is CASSVLLGGSNQPQHF. The CDR3 coding sequence is TGTGCCAGCAGCGTCCTGCTGGGGGGGAGCAATCAGCCCCAGCATTTT.

J is TRBJ2-5 and V is TRBV5-1; D tentatively fits TRBD1 or TRBD2 (5 bases each). Trimming stripped 5 bases from V and 0 bases from J, with 14 bases between. This CDR3 has 15 amino acids. The germline CDR1 and CDR2 sequences are SGHRS and YFSETQ. Here the CDR3 reads CASSSSWGYQETQYF. The CDR3 nucleotides are TGCGCCAGCAGTTCGAGCTGGGGGTACCAAGAGACCCAGTACTTC.

This sequence joins TRBV19 and TRBJ2-1; the match to TRBD2 covers 7 bases. Germline assignment: CDR1 LNHDA and CDR2 SQIVND (reference sequence). This CDR3 comprises 13 residues. Germline trimming cut 9 bases from V and 5 bases from J; bases unmatched to any gene: 7. The chain's CDR3 is CASEGTNNNEQFF. The CDR3 nucleotides read TGTGCCAGCGAGGGGACTAATAACAATGAGCAGTTCTTC.

In this sample, this clonotype turned up many times. CDR3 coding DNA: TGTGCCAGCCGTAACCCCACATCGGTAGCGGGGGGGCGGGGGCAAGAGACCCAGTACTTC. Its protein product is CASRNPTSVAGGRGQETQYF. The chain employs TRBV11-2 and TRBJ2-5; TRBD2 aligns across 11 bases. CDR1 is SGHAT, CDR2 FQNNGV, per germline. This CDR3 spans 20 amino acids. The ends lost 8 bases at V and 2 bases at J; junction bases unmatched: 22.

This clonotype was seen repeatedly, ten times or more. The gene calls are TRBV28 and TRBJ2-7; 8 bases are shared with TRBD2. V trimming: 2 bases; J trimming: 5 bases; junction bases outside the gene matches: 8. The CDR3 runs to 15 residues. Germline V gene data show CDR1 as MDHEN and CDR2 as SYDVKM. The DNA for the CDR3 is TGTGCCAGCAGTTTAGCGGGGGGAAGTAGAAACGAGCAGTACTTC. It encodes CASSLAGGSRNEQYF.

The chain employs TRBV6-6 and TRBJ1-2; 12 bases are shared with TRBD1. This CDR3 has 15 amino acids. CDR1 is MNHNY and CDR2 is SVGAGI in the germline V gene (reference sequence). The V segment lost 2 bases and the J segment 8 bases; nucleotides outside the gene matches: 6. CDR3 nucleotides: TGTGCCAGCAGTTACCCGGGACAGGGGGCTAAGGGCTACACCTTC. Translation: CASSYPGQGAKGYTF.

The rearrangement uses TRBV28 and TRBJ1-4, with a weak D call TRBD1 (5 bases). Germline assignment: CDR1 MDHEN and CDR2 SYDVKM. The CDR3 covers 14 residues. V gave up 0 bases and J gave up 8 bases, with 10 bases separating them. CDR3 DNA sequence: TGTGCCAGCAGTTTATGGCAGGGAGGAGAAAAACTGTTTTTT. This gives the protein CASSLWQGGEKLFF.

This clonotype was recorded at least ten times. J is TRBJ2-1 and V is TRBV18, with TRBD1 identical over 7 bases. Per germline, CDR1 KGHSH and CDR2 LQKENI. There are 12 residues in the CDR3. V dropped 3 bases and J dropped 10; count of bases not matched to a gene: 3. CDR3 in amino acids: CASSPDRVEQFF. CDR3 nucleotide sequence: TGTGCCAGCTCACCCGACAGGGTCGAGCAGTTCTTC. The entire variable domain, with the rest obtained from reference TRBV18 and TRBJ2-1, is as follows: NAGVMQNPRHLVRRRGQEARLRCSPMKGHSHVYWYRQLPEEGLKFMVYLQKENIIDESGMPKERFSAEFPKEGPSILRIQQVVRGDSAAYFCASSPDRVEQFFGPGTRLTVL.

This clonotype was counted between two and nine times. This chain links TRBV6-5 with TRBJ1-6; perhaps TRBD1 as D (6 bases). This CDR3 is 18 amino acids long. The germline V gene encodes CDR1 MNHEY and CDR2 SVGAGI. The ends were cut back, 0 bases at V and 6 bases at J, with 18 bases in the middle. CDR3 region: CASSYSYPRGRGNSPLHF. DNA of the CDR3: TGTGCCAGCAGTTACTCGTACCCTCGGGGCAGGGGTAATTCACCCCTCCACTTT.